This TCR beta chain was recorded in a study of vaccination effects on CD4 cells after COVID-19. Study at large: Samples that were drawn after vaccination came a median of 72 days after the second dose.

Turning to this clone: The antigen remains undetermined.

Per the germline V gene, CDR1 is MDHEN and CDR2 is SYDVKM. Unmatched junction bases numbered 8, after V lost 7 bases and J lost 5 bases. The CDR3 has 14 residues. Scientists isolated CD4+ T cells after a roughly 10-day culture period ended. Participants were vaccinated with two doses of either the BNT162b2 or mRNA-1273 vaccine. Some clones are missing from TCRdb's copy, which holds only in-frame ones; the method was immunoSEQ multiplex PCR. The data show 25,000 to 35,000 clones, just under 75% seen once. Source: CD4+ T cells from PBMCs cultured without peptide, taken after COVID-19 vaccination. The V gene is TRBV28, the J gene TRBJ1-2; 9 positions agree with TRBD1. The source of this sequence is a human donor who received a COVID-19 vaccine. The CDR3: CASTRDRVGYGYTF. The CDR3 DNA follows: TGTGCCAGCACTAGGGACAGGGTTGGGTATGGCTACACCTTC.